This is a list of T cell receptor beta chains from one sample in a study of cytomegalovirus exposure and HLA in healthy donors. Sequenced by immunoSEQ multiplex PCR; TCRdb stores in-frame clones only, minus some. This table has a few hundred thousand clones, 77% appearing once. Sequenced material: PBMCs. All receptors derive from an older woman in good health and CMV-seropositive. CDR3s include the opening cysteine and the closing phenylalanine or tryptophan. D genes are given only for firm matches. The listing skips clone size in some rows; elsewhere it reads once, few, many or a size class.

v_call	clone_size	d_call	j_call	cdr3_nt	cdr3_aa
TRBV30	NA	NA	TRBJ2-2	TGTGCCTGGAGAAGGAGGAATACCGGGGAGCTGTTTTTT	CAWRRRNTGELFF
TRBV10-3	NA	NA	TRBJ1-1	TGTGCCATCAGTGAAATCCAGGGATCGAACACTGAAGCTTTCTTT	CAISEIQGSNTEAFF
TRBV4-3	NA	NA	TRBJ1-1	TGCGCCAGCAGCCCCGGGACAATGAACACTGAAGCTTTCTTT	CASSPGTMNTEAFF
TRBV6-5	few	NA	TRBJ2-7	TGTGCCAGCAGACCCTGGACAGTCTACGAGCAGTACTTC	CASRPWTVYEQYF
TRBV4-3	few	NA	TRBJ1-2	TGCGCCAGCAGCCAAGGGGGAGCGATTAGCTATGGCTACACCTTC	CASSQGGAISYGYTF
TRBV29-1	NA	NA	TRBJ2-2	TGCAGCGTTGCTAGACCCTCCATCGGGGAGCTGTTTTTT	CSVARPSIGELFF
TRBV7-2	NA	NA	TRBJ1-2	TGTGCCAGCAGCTTACTCCATGGCTACACCTTC	CASSLLHGYTF
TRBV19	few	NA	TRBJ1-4	TGTGCCAGTAGTCGGAGTTATAATGAAAAACTGTTTTTT	CASSRSYNEKLFF
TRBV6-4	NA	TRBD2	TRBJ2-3	TGTGCCAGTATAGCGGGGGGCGGGACAGATACGCAGTATTTT	CASIAGGGTDTQYF
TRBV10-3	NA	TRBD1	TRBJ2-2	TGTGCCATCAGTGAGTCCCCCACGGACAGGGCAACCGGGGAGCTGTTTTTT	CAISESPTDRATGELFF
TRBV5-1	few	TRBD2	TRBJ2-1	TGCGCCAGCAGCCTTACTAGCGGGGGTACCTTTGAGCAGTTCTTC	CASSLTSGGTFEQFF
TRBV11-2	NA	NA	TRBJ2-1	TGTGCCAGCAGCTCTCAGGGGGCGGGAGCCATAGACAATGAGCAGTTCTTC	CASSSQGAGAIDNEQFF
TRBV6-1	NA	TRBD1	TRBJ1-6	TGTGCCAGCAGTGCGACGGGACAGGGGTTGAGTTCACCCCTCCACTTT	CASSATGQGLSSPLHF
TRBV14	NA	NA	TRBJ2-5	TGTGCCAGCAGCCAAGATGACAGGCAAGAGACCCAGTACTTC	CASSQDDRQETQYF
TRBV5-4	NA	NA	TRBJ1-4	TGTGCCAGCAGCGCTGGGGGGAGTTTAGGGGAAAAACTGTTTTTT	CASSAGGSLGEKLFF
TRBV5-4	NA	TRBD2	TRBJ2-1	TGTGCCAGCAGCTTGAAGGGACTAGCGGGAGGCTCCTACAATGAGCAGTTCTTC	CASSLKGLAGGSYNEQFF
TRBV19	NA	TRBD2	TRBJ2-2	TGTGCCAGTAGAAGGGGACTAGCGGGGGGCCTGAACACCGGGGAGCTGTTTTTT	CASRRGLAGGLNTGELFF
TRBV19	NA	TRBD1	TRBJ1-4	TGTGCCAGTAGTATGACAGGGGGCGGAATGGATTCCTGGCAAAAACTGTTTTTT	CASSMTGGGMDSWQKLFF
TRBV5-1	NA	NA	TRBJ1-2	TGCGCCAGCAGCTTGGATCCAGGGGTAACGGGTGGCTACACCTTC	CASSLDPGVTGGYTF
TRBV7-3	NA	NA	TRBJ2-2	TGTGCCAGCAGCTTATCCCTAGGTGGCACCGGGGAGCTGTTTTTT	CASSLSLGGTGELFF
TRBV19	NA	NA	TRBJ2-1	TGTGCCAGTACCCCTTCGGGCACAGGGAGCTACAATGAGCAGTTCTTC	CASTPSGTGSYNEQFF
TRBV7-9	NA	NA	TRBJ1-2	TGTGCCAGCAGCGTAATGGGGGGGACGAATGGCTACACCTTC	CASSVMGGTNGYTF
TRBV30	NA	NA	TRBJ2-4	TGTGCCTGGGAGTTACCAAGCAAAGCCAAAAACATTCAGTACTTC	CAWELPSKAKNIQYF
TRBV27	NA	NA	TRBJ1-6	TGTGCCACAAATGAGGCGGGTTATAATTCACCCCTCCACTTT	CATNEAGYNSPLHF
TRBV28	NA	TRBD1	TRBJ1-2	TGTGCCAGCAACGAACAGGGGTACTATGGCTACACCTTC	CASNEQGYYGYTF
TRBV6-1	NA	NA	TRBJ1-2	TGTGCCAGCAGTTACGGGGATGGCTACACCTTC	CASSYGDGYTF
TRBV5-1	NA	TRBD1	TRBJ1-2	TGCGCCAGCAGCTTGGGAGGGGGCCTAAACTATGGCTACACCTTC	CASSLGGGLNYGYTF
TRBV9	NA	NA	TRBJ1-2	TGTGCCAGCAGCGTAGGTCTCGGTGGCTACACCTTC	CASSVGLGGYTF
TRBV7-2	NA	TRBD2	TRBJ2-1	TGTGCCAGCAGCTCGGGACTAGCGGGAGGTGTTAGCGATGAGCAGTTCTTC	CASSSGLAGGVSDEQFF
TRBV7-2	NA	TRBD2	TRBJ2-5	TGTGCCAGCAGTTTCTCTAATCTCGGCGGGGGACGGGAGACCCAGTACTTC	CASSFSNLGGGRETQYF
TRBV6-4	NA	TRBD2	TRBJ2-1	TGTGCCAGCAGTGACCTGAGCGGGGGGGCGGGCAATGAGCAGTTCTTC	CASSDLSGGAGNEQFF
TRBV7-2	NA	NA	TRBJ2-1	TGTGCCAGCAGCTTAGCCGGGCTAGCGACAAGCTCCTACAATGAGCAGTTCTTC	CASSLAGLATSSYNEQFF
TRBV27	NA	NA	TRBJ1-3	TGTGCCAGCAGAATCCGGGGGGAGGCGGCCTCTGGAAACACCATATATTTT	CASRIRGEAASGNTIYF
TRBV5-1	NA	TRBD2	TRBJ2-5	TGCGCCAGCTTCCCCGGGACTAGCGGGAAATACCAAGAGACCCAGTACTTC	CASFPGTSGKYQETQYF
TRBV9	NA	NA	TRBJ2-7	TGTGCCAGCAGCGTAGGAAGGACAAACTACGAGCAGTACTTC	CASSVGRTNYEQYF